Listed here is a single T cell receptor (beta chain). No antigen is known for it. Base-call qualities are not available, and no considerably larger clone is one nucleotide away. The sample belongs to a study of blood T cell repertoires in COVID-19 (dated by TCRdb to the early 2020s). Looking at the study overall: Samples covering the acute and convalescent phases of COVID-19 were provided by collaborators in the United States, Italy and Spain. Subjects who had been exposed to COVID-19, were actively infected with it, or had recovered from it provided the deeply sampled blood TCRbeta repertoires that made up the dataset. Where HLA class I and class II types were available, the types were taken from metadata supplied by the sample provider, not from assay-based typing. Samples were obtained from the ongoing ImmuneRACE study (first 160 participants) and from 1,200 or so subjects provided by 6 global collaborators. Sample metadata almost always included a de-identified subject ID, COVID-19 status, age in years and sex. The repertoires were released in a freely available public database intended as a resource for research on the immune response to SARS-CoV-2. The material from the prospective study consisted of cDNA or gDNA derived from T cells, B-cell-depleted T cells, or PBMCs.

Each collaborating institution followed its own protocols to collect whole blood in K2EDTA tubes. For TCRbeta analysis, collaborators shipped samples as frozen whole blood, isolated PBMCs, or DNA extracted from either of those sample types. Summary of the overall study and its limitations: The amount of clinical and demographic metadata varied by source and participant and was provided uncurated.

TCRbeta CDR3 regions were amplified from genomic DNA by means of the immunoSEQ Assay, a bias-controlled multiplex PCR. Regarding the original processing steps: Within the assay, amplification of reference gene primers was used to estimate how many nucleated cells each sample contained. To quantify the absolute abundance of each unique TCRbeta CDR3 rearrangement, sequence reads were collapsed and filtered. For each sample, productive Simpson clonality was calculated as the square root of Simpson's diversity index across productive rearrangements. TCRdb stores this immuneACCESS table with in-frame sequences only. Part of the clones is absent; in the studies checked, under half of the shortfall reflects unresolved V genes, and no reason is known for the rest. V, J and clone size were drawn from that table, and D and trimming were deduced from the DNA. The sample table contains tens of thousands of clones; only one count was recorded for roughly 80% of them. Roughly 16% of the sample belongs to the ten largest clones.

CDR1 SGHVS and CDR2 FNYEAQ were looked up in the germline V gene. Between the V and J ends, shortened by 5 bases and 3 bases respectively, the junction contains 5 bases. There are 11 amino acids in the CDR3, from cysteine to phenylalanine inclusive. Only the CDR3 part of the read is kept: 33 bases, read in frame from the first base. The V and J genes are TRBV7-6 and TRBJ2-7, with the D gene too uncertain to name. The TCR was taken from a woman over 75 with acute or convalescent COVID-19. Input material: peripheral blood. CDR3 protein: CASSRDYEQYF. The base sequence is TGTGCCAGCAGCAGAGACTACGAGCAGTACTTC.